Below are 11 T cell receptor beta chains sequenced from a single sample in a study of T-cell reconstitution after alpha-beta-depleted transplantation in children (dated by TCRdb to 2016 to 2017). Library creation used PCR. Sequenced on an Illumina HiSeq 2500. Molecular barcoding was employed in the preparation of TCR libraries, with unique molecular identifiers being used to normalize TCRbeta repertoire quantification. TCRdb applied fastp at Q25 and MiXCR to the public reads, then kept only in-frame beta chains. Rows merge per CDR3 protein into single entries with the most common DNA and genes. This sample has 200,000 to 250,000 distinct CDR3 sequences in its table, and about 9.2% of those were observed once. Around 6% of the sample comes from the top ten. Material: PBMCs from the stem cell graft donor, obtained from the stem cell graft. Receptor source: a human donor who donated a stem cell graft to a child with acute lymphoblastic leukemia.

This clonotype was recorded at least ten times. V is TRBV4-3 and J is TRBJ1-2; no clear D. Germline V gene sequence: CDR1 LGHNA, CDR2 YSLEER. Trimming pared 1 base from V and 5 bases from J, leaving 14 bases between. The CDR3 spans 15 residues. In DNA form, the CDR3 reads TGCGCCAGCAGCCAAGTCGGCCGGGATTCGTATGGCTACACCTTC. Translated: CASSQVGRDSYGYTF.

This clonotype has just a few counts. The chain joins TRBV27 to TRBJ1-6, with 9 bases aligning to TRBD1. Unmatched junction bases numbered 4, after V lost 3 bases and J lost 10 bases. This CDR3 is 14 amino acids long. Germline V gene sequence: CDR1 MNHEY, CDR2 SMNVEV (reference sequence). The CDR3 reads CASSFGTGYSPLHF. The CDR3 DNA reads TGTGCCAGCAGTTTCGGGACAGGGTACTCACCCCTCCACTTT.

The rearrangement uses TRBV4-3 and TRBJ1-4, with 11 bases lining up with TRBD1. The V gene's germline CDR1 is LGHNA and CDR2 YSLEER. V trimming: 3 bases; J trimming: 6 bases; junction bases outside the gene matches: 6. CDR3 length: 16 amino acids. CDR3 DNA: TGCGCCAGCAGCCAGGGATCGGGACAGGGGGATGAAAAACTGTTTTTT. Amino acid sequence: CASSQGSGQGDEKLFF.

The CDR3 here is CAQGEGLGNYNEQFF. CDR3 in DNA: TGTGCCCAGGGGGAGGGACTAGGGAACTACAATGAGCAGTTCTTC. The rearrangement uses TRBV15 and TRBJ2-1, with a tentative D call TRBD2 (8 bases). V was cut by 11 bases and J by 3 bases, with 20 bases left in between. Germline assignment: CDR1 LNHNV and CDR2 YYDKDF (reference sequence). This CDR3 region has 15 residues.

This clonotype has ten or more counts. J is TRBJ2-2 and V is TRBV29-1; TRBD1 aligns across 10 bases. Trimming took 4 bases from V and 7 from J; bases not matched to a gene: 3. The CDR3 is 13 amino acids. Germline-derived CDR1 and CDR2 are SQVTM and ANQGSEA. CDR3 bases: TGCAGCGTTGGACAGGGGGCCGTCGGGGAGCTGTTTTTT. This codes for CSVGQGAVGELFF.

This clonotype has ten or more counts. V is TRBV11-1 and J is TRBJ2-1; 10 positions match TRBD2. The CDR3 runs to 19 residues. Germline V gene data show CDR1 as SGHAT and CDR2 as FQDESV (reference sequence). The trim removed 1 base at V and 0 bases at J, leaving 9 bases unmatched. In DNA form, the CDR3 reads TGTGCCAGCAGCTTAGAGCGGCTAGCGGGGGTAACCTCCTACAATGAGCAGTTCTTC. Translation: CASSLERLAGVTSYNEQFF.

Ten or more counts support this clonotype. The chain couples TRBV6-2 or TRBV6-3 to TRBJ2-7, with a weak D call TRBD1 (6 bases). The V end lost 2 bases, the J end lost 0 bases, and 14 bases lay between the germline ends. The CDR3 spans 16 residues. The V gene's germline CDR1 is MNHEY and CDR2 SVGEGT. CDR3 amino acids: CASSYNEDSSSYEQYF. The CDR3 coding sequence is TGTGCCAGCAGTTACAATGAGGACAGTTCCTCCTACGAGCAGTACTTC.

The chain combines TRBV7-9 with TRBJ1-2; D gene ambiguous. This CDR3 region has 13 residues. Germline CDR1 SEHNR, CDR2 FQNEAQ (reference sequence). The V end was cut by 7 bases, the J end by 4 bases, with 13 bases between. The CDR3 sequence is CASIRVGSYGYTF. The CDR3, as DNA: TGTGCCAGCATCCGCGTAGGGAGCTATGGCTACACCTTC.

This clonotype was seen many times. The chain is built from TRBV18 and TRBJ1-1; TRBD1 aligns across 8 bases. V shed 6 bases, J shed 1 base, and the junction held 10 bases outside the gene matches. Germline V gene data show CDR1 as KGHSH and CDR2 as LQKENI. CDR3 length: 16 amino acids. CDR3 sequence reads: CASSQALGQGNTEAFF. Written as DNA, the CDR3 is TGTGCCAGCTCCCAAGCCCTCGGACAGGGGAACACTGAAGCTTTCTTT.

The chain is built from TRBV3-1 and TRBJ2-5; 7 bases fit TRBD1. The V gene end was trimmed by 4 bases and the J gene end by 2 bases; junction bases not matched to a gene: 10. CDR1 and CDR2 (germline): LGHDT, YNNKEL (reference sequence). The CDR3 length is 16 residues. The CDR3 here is CASSLYQGRGQETQYF. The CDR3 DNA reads TGTGCCAGCAGCCTTTATCAGGGCAGGGGGCAAGAGACCCAGTACTTC.

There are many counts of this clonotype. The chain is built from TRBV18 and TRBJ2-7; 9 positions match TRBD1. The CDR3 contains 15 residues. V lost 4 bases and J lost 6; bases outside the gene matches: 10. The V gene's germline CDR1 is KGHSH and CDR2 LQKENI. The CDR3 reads CASSLVPGQGTEQYF. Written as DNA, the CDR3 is TGTGCCAGCTCACTAGTGCCGGGACAGGGCACCGAGCAGTACTTC.